This is a list of T cell receptor beta chains from one sample in a study of T cell responses to AZD1222 COVID-19 vaccine. The assay was immunoSEQ multiplex PCR, and TCRdb's table has in-frame clones only and misses some. The sample lists 150,000 or so clones, roughly 91% occurring once. Sequences were derived from peripheral blood, sampled on day 0 of AZD1222 vaccination. The origin of the receptors is an adult in good health. Each CDR3 is given with its conserved first and last residue. The size entry is marked missing in some rows and otherwise reads once, few, many or a size class.

cdr3_length j_call v_call clone_size cdr3_aa
18 TRBJ1-1 TRBV21-1 NA CASSSHRPGQGRCTEAFF
14 TRBJ1-5 TRBV6-5 NA CASSNDYSNQPQHF
16 TRBJ1-6 TRBV5-4 NA CASSSGAGMGNSPLHF
14 TRBJ2-2 TRBV18 NA CASSPGTPLRELFF
15 TRBJ1-2 TRBV23-1 NA CASSPSDRGHLGYTF
14 TRBJ2-2 TRBV19 NA CASISWGGTGELFF
13 TRBJ1-2 TRBV5-3 NA CARSLGRFDGYTF
15 TRBJ2-3 TRBV7-3 NA CASSSGTSEAFTQYF
14 TRBJ1-6 TRBV11-2 NA CASSSPGGYSPLHF
13 TRBJ1-2 TRBV10-2 NA CASSDSGSNGYTF
14 TRBJ2-1 TRBV6-6 NA CASTADRVYNEQFF
17 TRBJ1-6 TRBV2 NA CASSARQGSSYNSPLHF
15 TRBJ1-3 TRBV5-1 NA CASSLAGTTGNTIYF
14 TRBJ2-1 TRBV5-1 few CASQNLKAGNEQFF